This T cell receptor (beta chain) was documented in a study of blood T cells in healthy people across ages. The second PCR ran roughly 7 to 12 cycles with a sample-barcoded 5' primer and J-beta primers. Every sample gave at least 3 million paired-end reads containing CDR3. TCRdb reprocessed the 5' RACE reads via MiXCR and lists one record per CDR3 protein. The table includes 600,000 or so distinct CDR3 sequences, 25% to 35% detected once. Concerning this clonotype: What it recognizes is unknown.

The study's findings and limits: From one million sequenced T cells, diversity estimates were lower bounds. With age, beta diversity per million T cells declined roughly linearly, significantly by approximately 40.

The authors extracted at least 6 micrograms of total RNA per sample. CDR3 length: 14 residues. Germline V gene lookup returns CDR1 GTSNPN and CDR2 SVGIG (reference sequence). V lost 0 bases to trimming and J lost 4 bases, with 12 bases between them. The chain uses TRBV30 and TRBJ1-1; a possible D gene is TRBD1 (5 bases). This TCR was recovered from a woman of 80 years or more in good health. The sequencing sample was made of blood. The CDR3 DNA follows: TGTGCCTGGAGTGTTGGGGGGGTGGGCACTGAAGCTTTCTTT. Its protein is CAWSVGGVGTEAFF.